This T cell receptor beta chain emerged from a study of blood T cell repertoires in COVID-19. About the research overall: Collection of acute and convalescent COVID-19 samples took place in the United States, Italy and Spain. T cells, B-cell-depleted T cells, or PBMCs supplied cDNA or gDNA.

The CDR3 runs to 14 residues. V was clipped by 5 bases and J by 6 bases, with 11 bases between them. Germline V lookup: CDR1 MDHEN, CDR2 SYDVKM. Original handling: How many nucleated cells were present was estimated from reference gene primer amplification. Sequencing was performed with immunoSEQ multiplex PCR; in TCRdb, only in-frame clones are kept and a portion is missing. D and trimming were read from the DNA, whereas the V and J calls and clone size are those reported in that table. The sample lists about 220,000 clones, approximately 85% occurring once. The sequenced sample was peripheral blood. The receptor's source is a man in his fifties who had recovered from COVID-19. The chain has TRBV28 and TRBJ1-6; D is undetermined. The CDR3 reads CASSRDTLNSPLHF. CDR3 nucleotide sequence: TGTGCCAGCAGTCGAGACACGCTTAATTCACCCCTCCACTTT. The full variable domain, in which reference TRBV28 and TRBJ1-6 provide the parts outside the CDR3, is DVKVTQSSRYLVKRTGEKVFLECVQDMDHENMFWYRQDPGLGLRLIYFSYDVKMKEKGDIPEGYSVSREKKERFSLILESASTNQTSMYLCASSRDTLNSPLHFGNGTRLTVT.